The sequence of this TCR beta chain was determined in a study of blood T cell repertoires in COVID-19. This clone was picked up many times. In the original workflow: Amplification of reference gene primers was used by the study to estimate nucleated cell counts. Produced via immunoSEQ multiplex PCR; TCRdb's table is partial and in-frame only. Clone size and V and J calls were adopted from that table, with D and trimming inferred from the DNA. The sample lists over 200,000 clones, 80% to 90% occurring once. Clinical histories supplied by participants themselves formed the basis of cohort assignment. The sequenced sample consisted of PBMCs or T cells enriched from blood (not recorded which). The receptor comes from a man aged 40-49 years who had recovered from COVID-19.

The CDR3 bases are TGCAGCGTTGAAAACAGCCAAGAGACCCAGTACTTC. Translation: CSVENSQETQYF. The gene calls are TRBV29-1 and TRBJ2-5; no definite D call. Germline loops: CDR1 SQVTM, CDR2 ANQGSEA. Deletions cut 2 bases from V and 1 base from J, with 5 bases between. CDR3 size: 12 residues.